The clone carrying this T cell receptor beta chain was found a few times. Method: immunoSEQ multiplex PCR; TCRdb's copy keeps in-frame clones and lacks some. The sample contains about 77,000 clones, approximately 92% of which appear only once. This CDR3 comprises 10 residues. The germline V and J ends were trimmed by 7 bases and 10 bases, with 10 bases remaining between them. From germline, CDR1 is SNHLY and CDR2 FYNNEI. This sample was included in a study of OX40 agonist ivuxolimab in advanced cancers. This material consisted of CD4+ or CD8+ T cells sorted from blood, taken in a trial of the OX40 agonist ivuxolimab. V and J are TRBV2 and TRBJ1-1; a weak D match, TRBD1 (6 bases). The sequence came from an adult with an advanced solid tumor such as melanoma, head and neck, liver or kidney cancer. The CDR3, as DNA: TGTGCCAGCAAGGGGGAAAGAGCTTTCTTT. Protein product: CASKGERAFF.